This TCR beta chain was found in a study of patients and donors after allogeneic stem cell transplantation. After removal of 4 bases from V and 3 bases from J, the junction contained 13 bases not matched to a gene. Germline values: CDR1 SGHAT, CDR2 FQDESV (reference sequence). This CDR3 contains 18 residues. Each CDR3 protein gets one entry after TCRdb re-called the RT-PCR reads with MiXCR. Among 800,000 to 1,000,000 distinct CDR3 sequences listed, approximately 19% were seen once. Source material: blood, either unsorted or a sorted T cell fraction (not recorded which). This sequence originates from a human donor who was either an allogeneic HSCT recipient or a stem cell or donor lymphocyte infusion donor (not recorded which). It is not recorded whose cells these are; they may come from a transplant donor. This chain connects TRBV11-1 to TRBJ2-4; TRBD2 matches 9 bases. CDR3 DNA sequence: TGTGCCAGCAGCTCACACCGAGGACTAGCGTGGGACAAAAACATTCAGTACTTC. Its protein product is CASSSHRGLAWDKNIQYF.